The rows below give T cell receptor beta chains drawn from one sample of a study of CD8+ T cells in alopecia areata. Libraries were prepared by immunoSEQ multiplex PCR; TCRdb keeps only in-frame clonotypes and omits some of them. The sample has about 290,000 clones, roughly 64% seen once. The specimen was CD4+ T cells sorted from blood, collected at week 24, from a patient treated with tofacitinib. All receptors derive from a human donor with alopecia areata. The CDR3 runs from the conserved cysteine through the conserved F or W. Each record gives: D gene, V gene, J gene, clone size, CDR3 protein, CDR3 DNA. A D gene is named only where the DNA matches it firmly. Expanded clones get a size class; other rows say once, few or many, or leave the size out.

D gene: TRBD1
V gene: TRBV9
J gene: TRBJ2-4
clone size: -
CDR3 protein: CASSVEAGGNIQYF
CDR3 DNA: TGTGCCAGCAGCGTAGAGGCAGGGGGTAACATTCAGTACTTC

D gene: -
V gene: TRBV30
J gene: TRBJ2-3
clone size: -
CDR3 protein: CAWKLDGTDTQYF
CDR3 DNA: TGTGCCTGGAAGTTAGATGGCACAGATACGCAGTATTTT

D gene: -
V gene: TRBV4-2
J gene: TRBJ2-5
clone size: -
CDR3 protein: CASSRITQGLETQYF
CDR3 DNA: TGTGCCAGCAGCCGAATCACACAGGGTCTAGAGACCCAGTACTTC

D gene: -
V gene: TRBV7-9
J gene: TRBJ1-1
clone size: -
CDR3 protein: CASSFETTPEAFF
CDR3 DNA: TGTGCCAGCAGCTTTGAGACAACGCCTGAAGCTTTCTTT

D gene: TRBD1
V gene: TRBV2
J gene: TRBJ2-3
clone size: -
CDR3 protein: CASRPPDRGYTDTQYF
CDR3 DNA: TGTGCCAGCAGGCCCCCTGACAGGGGCTACACAGATACGCAGTATTTT

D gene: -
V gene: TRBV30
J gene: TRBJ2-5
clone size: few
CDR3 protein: CAWSSGFQETQYF
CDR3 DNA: TGTGCCTGGAGTTCCGGATTCCAAGAGACCCAGTACTTC

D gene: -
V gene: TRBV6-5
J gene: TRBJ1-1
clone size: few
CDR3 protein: CASSYSTGRYEAFF
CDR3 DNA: TGTGCCAGCAGTTACTCTACAGGGCGCTATGAAGCTTTCTTT

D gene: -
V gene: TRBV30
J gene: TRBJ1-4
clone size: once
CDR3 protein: CAWSAIFGEGKLFF
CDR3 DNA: TGTGCCTGGAGTGCGATCTTCGGGGAGGGGAAACTGTTTTTT

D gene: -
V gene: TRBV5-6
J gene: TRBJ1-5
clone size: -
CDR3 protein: CASSLGGAGYQPQHF
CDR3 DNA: TGTGCCAGCAGCTTAGGAGGGGCAGGGTATCAGCCCCAGCATTTT

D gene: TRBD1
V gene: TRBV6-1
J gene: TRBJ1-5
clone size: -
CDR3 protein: CASSELGQGLQPQHF
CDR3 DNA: TGTGCCAGCAGTGAGCTCGGACAGGGTTTGCAGCCCCAGCATTTT

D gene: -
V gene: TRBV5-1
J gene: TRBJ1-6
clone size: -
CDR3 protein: CASSLAVPGGGSPLHF
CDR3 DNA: TGCGCCAGCAGCTTGGCCGTTCCGGGGGGCGGTTCACCCCTCCACTTT

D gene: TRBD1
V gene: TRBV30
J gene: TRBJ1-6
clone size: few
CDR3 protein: CAWSFTGTGNSPLHF
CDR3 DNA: TGTGCCTGGAGTTTCACCGGGACAGGGAATTCACCCCTCCACTTT

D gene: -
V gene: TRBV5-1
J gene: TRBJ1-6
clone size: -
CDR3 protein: CASSPTPGGESYNSPLHF
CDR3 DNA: TGCGCCAGCAGCCCTACCCCGGGCGGGGAATCGTATAATTCACCCCTCCACTTT